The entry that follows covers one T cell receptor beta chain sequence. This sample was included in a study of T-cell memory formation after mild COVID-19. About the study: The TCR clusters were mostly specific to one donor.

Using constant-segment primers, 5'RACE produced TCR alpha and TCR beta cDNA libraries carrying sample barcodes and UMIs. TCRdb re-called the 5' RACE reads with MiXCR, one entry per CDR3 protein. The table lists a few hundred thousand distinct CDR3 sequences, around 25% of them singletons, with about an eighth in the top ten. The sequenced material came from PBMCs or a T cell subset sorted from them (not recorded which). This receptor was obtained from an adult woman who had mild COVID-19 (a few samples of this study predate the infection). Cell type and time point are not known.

CDR3 nucleotides: TGTGCCAGCAGCTCCATCAGGGAAACGAATGGCTACACCTTC. The encoded protein is CASSSIRETNGYTF. The chain employs TRBV7-9 and TRBJ1-2, with D possibly matching TRBD1 (5 bases). Trimming stripped 4 bases from V and 6 bases from J, with 15 bases between. Germline lookup yields CDR1 SEHNR and CDR2 FQNEAQ (reference sequence). This CDR3 is 14 amino acids long.